Following are 10 T cell receptor beta chains from one sample sequenced in a study of regulatory T cells in long-lasting Graves disease. Time point described: persistent/refractory GD, antithyroid drugs over 5 years with positive TRAb. The TCR library was prepared using RNA isolated from PBMCs. Arm-PCR of CDR3 regions and iRepertoire HTBI primers were used to build TCR beta libraries. TCRdb redid the calling of the multiplex PCR reads with MiXCR, one entry per CDR3 protein. The sample consists of around 510,000 distinct CDR3 sequences, about 20% of them appearing once. This specimen consisted of peripheral blood mononuclear cells (PBMCs), obtained when the disease was refractory, from a patient treated with antithyroid drugs. Receptors originate from a female donor with Graves disease.

This clonotype has a handful of counts. The V gene is TRBV29-1, the J gene TRBJ1-1; no definite D call. V shed 4 bases and J shed 1 base, with 10 bases lying between them. The V gene's germline CDR1 is SQVTM and CDR2 ANQGSEA. The CDR3 sequence is 13 residues long. Here the CDR3 reads CSVAIQQNTEAFF. The CDR3 nucleotides read TGCAGCGTTGCGATACAGCAGAACACTGAAGCTTTCTTT.

This clonotype was seen a handful of times. The chain is built from TRBV7-9 and TRBJ2-5; D unclear. Trimming took 7 bases from V and 2 from J, leaving 14 bases between them. There are 14 residues in the CDR3. From germline, CDR1 is SEHNR and CDR2 FQNEAQ (reference sequence). Here the CDR3 DNA reads TGTGCCAGCACCCCCCGGATAGGTCAAGAGACCCAGTACTTC. Its protein product is CASTPRIGQETQYF.

The chain joins TRBV14 to TRBJ2-7; the D gene is possibly TRBD2 (5 bases). Between the trimmed V and J ends, which lost 2 bases and 6 bases, there was a span of 14 bases. This CDR3 is built from 14 residues. Germline lookup yields CDR1 SGHDN and CDR2 FVKESK. CDR3 in amino acids: CASSQSGTNGEQYF. The DNA for the CDR3 is TGTGCCAGCAGCCAAAGCGGAACAAACGGCGAGCAGTACTTC.

The chain couples TRBV6-9 to TRBJ1-2, with 7 bases aligning to TRBD1. The germline gives CDR1 MNHGY, CDR2 SVAAGI. With V trimmed by 4 bases and J by 8 bases, 16 bases remained unmatched. The CDR3 is 16 residues long. The CDR3 nucleotides read TGTGCCAGCAGTTCCCTAGTAGTCCAGGGGGGCCAAGGCTACACCTTC. It encodes CASSSLVVQGGQGYTF.

This clonotype was observed many times. This chain links TRBV7-9 with TRBJ1-1; 10 bases are a match to TRBD1. V lost 6 bases and J lost 1; bases outside the gene matches: 8. This CDR3 has 16 amino acids. Germline lookup yields CDR1 SEHNR and CDR2 FQNEAQ (reference sequence). CDR3: CASRPGTGESNTEAFF. CDR3 bases: TGTGCCAGCAGGCCCGGGACAGGGGAATCGAACACTGAAGCTTTCTTT.

CDR3 nucleotides: TGTGCCAGCTCACCATCGGTTGGGTTAGAGACCCAGTACTTC. As protein: CASSPSVGLETQYF. The V and J genes are TRBV18 and TRBJ2-5, with D uncertain. Trimming shortened V by 2 bases and J by 4 bases, and 11 bases separated the two germline ends. The germline V gene encodes CDR1 KGHSH and CDR2 LQKENI. The CDR3 is made up of 14 amino acids.

The sample holds a few counts of this clonotype. The rearrangement uses TRBV5-1 and TRBJ2-2, with 8 bases that match TRBD2. Germline CDR1 SGHRS, CDR2 YFSETQ. The CDR3 spans 16 residues. V was clipped by 4 bases and J by 8 bases; unmatched bases: 13. The DNA for the CDR3 is TGCGCCAGCAGCGCCCAGACTAGCGAGGTGGAAGGGGAGCTGTTTTTT. Translation gives CASSAQTSEVEGELFF.

Many counts were recorded for this clonotype. This chain uses TRBV5-1 with TRBJ1-1; D not resolved. Trimming cost V 1 base and J 4 bases, with 14 bases left between them. Germline CDR1 is SGHRS and CDR2 is YFSETQ. The CDR3 spans 15 residues. The CDR3 DNA reads TGCGCCAGCAGCTTGTCGGTTTCCGGAACCACTGAAGCTTTCTTT. Its protein product is CASSLSVSGTTEAFF.

This clonotype has ten or more counts. V and J are TRBV6-1 and TRBJ2-7, with a weak D call TRBD2 (6 bases). The ends were cut back, 5 bases at V and 1 base at J, with 15 bases in the middle. The CDR3 spans 15 residues. Germline V CDR1 and CDR2: MNHNS, SASEGT. Here the CDR3 reads CASSLTGTPSYEQYF. The CDR3 nucleotides read TGTGCCAGCAGTCTAACCGGGACTCCTTCCTACGAGCAGTACTTC.

This clonotype was picked up a small number of times. The chain uses TRBV11-1 and TRBJ1-4; D uncertain. V lost 5 bases and J lost 0, with 10 bases in between. The CDR3 is 15 residues long. Germline loops: CDR1 SGHAT, CDR2 FQDESV (reference sequence). CDR3 DNA sequence: TGTGCCAGCAGCGGCTCTGGAACAACTAATGAAAAACTGTTTTTT. Residues: CASSGSGTTNEKLFF.